This T cell receptor (beta chain) is from a study of T-cell memory formation after mild COVID-19. TCRdb used MiXCR to reprocess the 5' RACE reads, holding one entry per CDR3 protein. The table has 450,000 to 650,000 distinct CDR3 sequences, roughly 18% seen once; the top ten hold around 13%. CDR3 length: 14 residues. Germline V gene sequence: CDR1 SGHDT, CDR2 YYEEEE. Trimming cost V 3 bases and J 4 bases; bases outside gene matches: 7. This clonotype showed up just a few times. The chain links TRBV5-6 to TRBJ2-7; 7 bases are shared with TRBD1. The sequence derives from an adult woman who had mild COVID-19 (a few samples of this study predate the infection). Cell type and time point are not known. Source material: PBMCs or a T cell subset sorted from them (not recorded which). In DNA form, the CDR3 reads TGTGCCAGCAGCTCCCCGACAGGGACGTACGAGCAGTACTTC. This translates into CASSSPTGTYEQYF.